One sample yielded the 25 T cell receptor beta chains listed below, sequenced in a study of T cell responses to AZD1222 COVID-19 vaccine. The repertoire was sequenced with immunoSEQ multiplex PCR; TCRdb's copy has only in-frame clones and lacks some. Among around 100,000 clones, 87% were seen once, and the ten largest hold about 9.4%. Sequenced material: peripheral blood, taken 28 days after the second AZD1222 dose. The source is an adult who received the AZD1222 COVID-19 vaccine.

V and J are TRBV2 and TRBJ2-7; TRBD1 aligns across 8 bases. CDR1 is SNHLY and CDR2 is FYNNEI in the germline V gene. Losses at the gene ends were 7 bases for V and 2 bases for J; bases not matched to a gene: 7. The CDR3 consists of 14 residues. The CDR3 protein is CASKRPGQAYEQYF. CDR3 DNA sequence: TGTGCCAGCAAACGCCCGGGACAGGCCTACGAGCAGTACTTC.

V and J are TRBV5-1 and TRBJ2-7; the D gene is possibly TRBD1 (5 bases). The CDR3 length is 15 residues. V lost 4 bases to trimming and J lost 5 bases, with 19 bases between them. The V gene's germline CDR1 is SGHRS and CDR2 YFSETQ. CDR3 DNA sequence: TGCGCCAGCAGCATACCAACTACTTCAGGGCACGAGCAGTACTTC. It translates to CASSIPTTSGHEQYF.

The rearrangement joins TRBV6-5 to TRBJ2-2, with D unresolved. The germline V and J ends were trimmed by 8 bases and 6 bases, with 13 bases remaining between them. From germline, CDR1 is MNHEY and CDR2 SVGAGI. The CDR3 loop spans 13 amino acids. The CDR3 here is CASLWLYAGELFF. The CDR3 region has the DNA TGTGCCAGCTTGTGGCTTTACGCCGGGGAGCTGTTTTTT.

This chain joins TRBV7-2 and TRBJ2-7; no clear D gene. The CDR3 covers 15 residues. V was pared by 1 base and J by 2 bases, with 12 bases between. Germline V lookup: CDR1 SGHTA, CDR2 FQGNSA. CDR3 protein: CASSLVDLIAYEQYF. Here the CDR3 DNA reads TGTGCCAGCAGCTTAGTGGACCTCATCGCCTACGAGCAGTACTTC.

This chain connects TRBV6-2 or TRBV6-3 to TRBJ2-7; a possible D gene is TRBD1 (6 bases). Germline lookup yields CDR1 MNHEY and CDR2 SVGEGT. Trimming took 4 bases from V and 6 from J, leaving 19 bases between them. This CDR3 spans 15 amino acids. The CDR3 here is CASSWNSGTLPEQYF. As DNA, the CDR3 is TGTGCCAGCAGTTGGAACTCCGGGACACTGCCCGAGCAGTACTTC.

V and J are TRBV19 and TRBJ2-1, with D perhaps TRBD2 (5 bases). The ends were cut back, 3 bases at V and 3 bases at J, with 9 bases in the middle. Germline V gives CDR1 LNHDA, CDR2 SQIVND (reference sequence). The CDR3 runs to 14 residues. This chain's CDR3 is CASSIETNYNEQFF. CDR3 in DNA: TGTGCCAGTAGTATCGAGACTAACTACAATGAGCAGTTCTTC.

The chain employs TRBV29-1 and TRBJ2-3, with 11 bases lining up with TRBD2. J was trimmed by 1 base and V by 6 bases; bases with no gene match: 9. Per germline, CDR1 SQVTM and CDR2 ANQGSEA. The CDR3 has 16 residues. This CDR3 is CSVRLIAGGGTDTQYF. For the CDR3, the DNA is TGCAGCGTCCGACTAATAGCGGGAGGGGGCACAGATACGCAGTATTTT.

This rearrangement joins TRBV30 to TRBJ1-5; D is unclear. The germline gives CDR1 GTSNPN, CDR2 SVGIG (reference sequence). V gave up 2 bases and J gave up 2 bases, with 7 bases separating them. This CDR3 is 13 amino acids long. CDR3 DNA sequence: TGTGCCTGGAGTCTCCCTGGCAATCAGCCCCAGCATTTT. This translates into CAWSLPGNQPQHF.

V usage is TRBV10-3 and J usage is TRBJ1-5; no reliable D call. From germline, CDR1 is ENHRY and CDR2 SYGVKD. V lost 10 bases, J lost 0 bases, and 7 bases lay in between. The CDR3 extends over 12 amino acids. CDR3 coding DNA: TGTGCCAATACAGATAGCAATCAGCCCCAGCATTTT. It specifies CANTDSNQPQHF.

The CDR3 loop reads CASSQARGRYTEAFF. The CDR3 nucleotides read TGTGCCAGCAGCCAAGCCAGGGGAAGATACACTGAAGCTTTCTTT. The rearrangement uses TRBV14 and TRBJ1-1; D possibly corresponds to TRBD1 (6 bases). The CDR3 has 15 amino acids. Trimming removed 1 base from V and 3 bases from J, with 12 bases in between. CDR1 is SGHDN, CDR2 FVKESK, per germline.

The rearrangement joins TRBV10-3 to TRBJ1-2; D uncertain. Germline CDR1 reads ENHRY; CDR2 reads SYGVKD. V was pared by 4 bases and J by 1 base, with 4 bases between. The CDR3 sequence is 12 residues long. The CDR3 nucleotides read TGTGCCATCAGTGCCGGTAACTATGGCTACACCTTC. It translates to CAISAGNYGYTF.

V and J are TRBV10-3 and TRBJ1-5; D is ambiguous. CDR3 length equals 13 residues. CDR1 is ENHRY, CDR2 SYGVKD, per germline. V dropped 2 bases and J dropped 4 bases, with 6 bases sitting between them. CDR3 in DNA: TGTGCCATCAGTGAGATTGGGAATCAGCCCCAGCATTTT. It codes for CAISEIGNQPQHF.

CDR3 loop: CASSHPGTSSADTQYF. As DNA, the CDR3 is TGCGCCAGCAGCCACCCCGGGACTAGTTCCGCAGATACGCAGTATTTT. The V and J genes are TRBV4-1 and TRBJ2-3, with TRBD2 matching over 8 bases. Per the germline V gene, CDR1 is MGHRA and CDR2 is YSYEKL. After removal of 3 bases from V and 4 bases from J, the junction contained 9 bases not matched to a gene. The CDR3 runs 16 residues.

The chain recombines TRBV30 with TRBJ2-3; D gene ambiguous. The V gene's germline CDR1 is GTSNPN and CDR2 SVGIG (reference sequence). This CDR3 has 11 amino acids. The V end was cut by 3 bases, the J end by 6 bases, with 7 bases between. Here the CDR3 reads CAWSAADTQYF. The CDR3 nucleotides are TGTGCCTGGAGCGCCGCGGATACGCAGTATTTT.

V gene TRBV19 combines with J gene TRBJ2-1; 14 bases map to TRBD2. Germline-derived CDR1 and CDR2 are LNHDA and SQIVND (reference sequence). Trimming took 3 bases from V and 5 from J; bases not matched to a gene: 9. CDR3 length: 18 residues. DNA for the CDR3: TGTGCCAGTAGTATCTCCGGGACTAGCGGGAGCAGTCACAATGAGCAGTTCTTC. This translates into CASSISGTSGSSHNEQFF.

This clone came up a few times. The chain combines TRBV4-2 with TRBJ2-2; D uncertain. Germline V lookup: CDR1 LGHNA, CDR2 YNFKEQ. The CDR3 spans 14 residues. V was clipped by 0 bases and J by 1 base, with 3 bases between them. The chain's CDR3 is CASSQDGNTGELFF. The DNA of the CDR3 is TGTGCCAGCAGCCAAGATGGGAACACCGGGGAGCTGTTTTTT.

This chain joins TRBV30 and TRBJ1-3; D uncertain. Looked up from germline, CDR1 is GTSNPN and CDR2 is SVGIG (reference sequence). Trimming removed 0 bases from V and 0 bases from J, with 12 bases in between. The CDR3 runs 16 residues. The CDR3 nucleotides read TGTGCCTGGAGTGTCTTAGGGCCCAGCTCTGGAAACACCATATATTTT. It specifies CAWSVLGPSSGNTIYF.

The chain is built from TRBV7-8 and TRBJ2-5; the D gene is possibly TRBD1 (5 bases). Trimming took off 4 bases at V and 4 bases at J, with 16 bases between the two ends. The V gene's germline CDR1 is SGHVS and CDR2 FQNEAQ. The CDR3 is made up of 15 amino acids. The CDR3 region has the DNA TGTGCCAGCAGCTCCGACCTCCAGGGCGGAGAGACCCAGTACTTC. Translated: CASSSDLQGGETQYF.

The CDR3 protein is CASSFPTGGSGNTIYF. CDR3 sequence (DNA): TGTGCCAGTAGTTTTCCGACAGGGGGCTCTGGAAACACCATATATTTT. The chain has TRBV19 and TRBJ1-3, with TRBD1 matching 9 bases. V dropped 5 bases and J dropped 0; count of bases not matched to a gene: 5. The CDR3 is 16 residues long. In germline, CDR1 is LNHDA, CDR2 SQIVND (reference sequence).

The gene calls are TRBV6-6 and TRBJ2-5; D might be TRBD1 (5 bases). Trimming took off 10 bases at V and 9 bases at J, with 21 bases between the two ends. CDR1 and CDR2 (germline): MNHNY, SVGAGI (reference sequence). CDR3 length: 13 amino acids. The CDR3 DNA reads TGTGCCATCTACGAGCCTGCCCAAGGGGCCCAGTACTTC. Protein product: CAIYEPAQGAQYF.

The CDR3 loop reads CASSSTNEKLFF. The CDR3 DNA reads TGTGCCAGCAGTTCGACTAATGAAAAACTGTTTTTT. The genes are TRBV28 and TRBJ1-4; D gene ambiguous. V lost 4 bases to trimming and J lost 2 bases, with 2 bases between them. This CDR3 has 12 amino acids. In germline, CDR1 is MDHEN, CDR2 SYDVKM.

The chain couples TRBV4-1 to TRBJ1-1, with 8 bases aligning to TRBD1. J was trimmed by 5 bases and V by 0 bases; bases with no gene match: 14. In germline, CDR1 is MGHRA, CDR2 YSYEKL. The CDR3 covers 18 residues. CDR3 in DNA: TGCGCCAGCAGCCAAGATTGGGACATCTCTGACAGGGGAACTGAAGCTTTCTTT. It yields the protein CASSQDWDISDRGTEAFF.

J is TRBJ1-4 and V is TRBV5-4, with D hard to call. The length of the CDR3 is 12 residues. The ends were cut back, 2 bases at V and 5 bases at J, with 4 bases in the middle. Germline-derived CDR1 and CDR2 are SGHNT and YYREEE (reference sequence). The chain's CDR3 is CASSLKNEKLFF. In DNA, the CDR3 is TGTGCCAGCAGCTTAAAGAATGAAAAACTGTTTTTT. The full variable domain, in which reference TRBV5-4 and TRBJ1-4 provide the parts outside the CDR3, is ETGVTQSPTHLIKTRGQQVTLRCSSQSGHNTVSWYQQALGQGPQFIFQYYREEENGRGNFPPRFSGLQFPNYSSELNVNALELDDSALYLCASSLKNEKLFFGSGTQLSVL.

J is TRBJ2-1 and V is TRBV29-1; 12 positions agree with TRBD2. Germline values: CDR1 SQVTM, CDR2 ANQGSEA. V lost 6 bases to trimming and J lost 6 bases; unmatched junction nucleotides: 3. This CDR3 has 13 amino acids. DNA for the CDR3: TGCAGCGTGCTAGCGGGAGGGCCCAATGAGCAGTTCTTC. It is translated as CSVLAGGPNEQFF.

V gene TRBV6-5 combines with J gene TRBJ2-7, with 10 bases matching TRBD1. V was clipped by 4 bases and J by 3 bases; unmatched bases: 3. This CDR3 is 14 amino acids long. Germline CDR1 MNHEY, CDR2 SVGAGI. The CDR3 protein is CASSSRTGGYEQYF. The CDR3 region has the DNA TGTGCCAGCAGTTCCCGGACAGGGGGCTACGAGCAGTACTTC.